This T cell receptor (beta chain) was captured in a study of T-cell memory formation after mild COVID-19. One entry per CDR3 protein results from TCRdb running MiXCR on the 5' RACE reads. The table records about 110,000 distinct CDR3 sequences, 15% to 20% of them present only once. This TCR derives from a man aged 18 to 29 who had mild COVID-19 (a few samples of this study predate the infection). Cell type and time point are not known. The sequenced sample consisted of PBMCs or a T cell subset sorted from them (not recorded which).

The CDR3 DNA sequence: TGTGCCAGCAGCCAGGAGCGGGGTACGAATTTTGATGAGCAGTTCTTC. Protein product: CASSQERGTNFDEQFF. The chain carries TRBV5-4 and TRBJ2-1; 7 nucleotides match TRBD2. The CDR3 is 16 amino acids. With 4 bases clipped from V and 8 bases from J, the junction kept 15 bases outside the gene matches. CDR1 is SGHNT and CDR2 is YYREEE in the germline V gene (reference sequence).